One TCR beta chain is described in this entry. The sample comes from a study of shared clonotypes between healthy human individuals. This CDR3 has 14 residues. Germline lookup yields CDR1 LNHDA and CDR2 SQIVND (reference sequence). V was clipped by 0 bases and J by 5 bases, with 11 bases between them. TCRdb keeps only in-frame clones here, not all; method: immunoSEQ multiplex PCR. The sample has about 110,000 clones, 68% seen once. The material sequenced was memory CD8+ T cells sorted from blood. Noted subset: CD45RO+ cells pooled with CCR7-negative TemRA cells. The chain combines TRBV19 with TRBJ2-7, with a weak D call TRBD1 (5 bases). The TCR sequence derives from a woman younger than 45 in good health. In DNA form, the CDR3 reads TGTGCCAGTAGTATAGACGACAGCCGCCACGAGCAGTACTTC. Translating gives CASSIDDSRHEQYF.